This T cell receptor (beta chain) was recorded in a study of PD-L1 blockade in urothelial cancer. Findings and caveats of the study: Tumor-associated clones in the blood of durable-benefit patients grew more at 3 weeks.

The time point is: peripheral blood 6 weeks after treatment start. Samples were collected from each patient before treatment and during treatment. Each patient gave between 1 and 8 of them in total. Sequencing used immunoSEQ multiplex PCR; TCRdb keeps in-frame clones, though not all of them. The data contain about 50,000 clones, approximately 90% of them seen just once; the ten biggest clones take up about 2.6%. As regards this clone: What it binds is not known.

The sequences come from PBMCs, collected around atezolizumab (anti-PD-L1) treatment. This TCR came from a man aged 60-69 years with urothelial cancer.

Written as DNA, the CDR3 is TGTGCCAGCAGCTTAGCAGACATTTCCTACAATGAGCAGTTCTTC. This gives the protein CASSLADISYNEQFF. The chain combines TRBV7-6 with TRBJ2-1; D not resolved. Germline-derived CDR1 and CDR2 are SGHVS and FNYEAQ. CDR3 length equals 15 residues. With 0 bases removed from V and 1 base from J, the gap between germline ends came to 7 bases.